What follows is one T cell receptor beta chain and its context. A read error may account for a junction end that differs from germline. This entry is derived from a study of T cells in Graves' hyperthyroidism and ophthalmopathy. The overall study: The initial diagnosis was the point when peripheral blood was collected, ahead of any treatment.

Amplification of TCR beta CDR3 regions used RNA as the template. A first-round RT-PCR of the TCR CDR3 used the HTBI primer set. A single record per CDR3 protein comes from TCRdb applying MiXCR to the multiplex PCR reads. The table records some 300,000 distinct CDR3 sequences, about 19% of them present only once. The TCR comes from a man aged 50-59 years with Graves' ophthalmopathy. Sequencing was done on a sample of blood.

The CDR3 here is CVSRGLAGEDEQFF. CDR3 DNA sequence: TGTGTCAGCAGGGGACTAGCGGGAGAAGATGAGCAGTTCTTC. V usage is TRBV7-9 and J usage is TRBJ2-1; 14 bases line up with TRBD2. The CDR3 is 14 amino acids. Germline V gene sequence: CDR1 SEHNR, CDR2 FQNEAQ (reference sequence).